The 8 T cell receptor beta chains below come from one sample, sequenced in a study of T cell responses to AZD1222 COVID-19 vaccine. Some clones are missing from TCRdb's copy, which holds only in-frame ones; the method was immunoSEQ multiplex PCR. The sample holds about 120,000 clones, roughly nine tenths seen once. This specimen was peripheral blood, taken on day 0 of AZD1222 vaccination. All receptors come from an adult in good health.

The chain combines TRBV29-1 with TRBJ2-3; D is undetermined. Germline CDR1 and CDR2: SQVTM and ANQGSEA. CDR3 size: 13 residues. Trimming stripped 3 bases from V and 5 bases from J, with 12 bases between. CDR3: CSVESSSGDTQYF. DNA of the CDR3: TGCAGCGTTGAGTCGTCATCCGGAGATACGCAGTATTTT.

The chain employs TRBV10-3 and TRBJ2-3; D gene ambiguous. Germline V CDR1 and CDR2: ENHRY, SYGVKD. Between the trimmed V and J ends, which lost 2 bases and 0 bases, there was a span of 9 bases. The CDR3 is 15 residues long. CDR3 nucleotide sequence: TGTGCCATCAGTGAGAGGCCAGGCAGCACAGATACGCAGTATTTT. It codes for CAISERPGSTDTQYF.

The chain joins TRBV5-4 to TRBJ2-7, with 9 nucleotides matching TRBD2. Germline loops: CDR1 SGHNT, CDR2 YYREEE (reference sequence). V was clipped by 4 bases and J by 7 bases; unmatched bases: 12. The CDR3 has 15 amino acids. The CDR3 DNA follows: TGTGCCAGCAGCCCGGGGGTAGCGGGAGTATGGGAGCAGTACTTC. It is translated as CASSPGVAGVWEQYF.

This rearrangement joins TRBV5-1 to TRBJ2-3; 9 bases agree with TRBD2. CDR1 and CDR2 from the germline V gene are SGHRS and YFSETQ. The CDR3 runs to 15 residues. After removal of 7 bases from V and 4 bases from J, the junction contained 10 bases not matched to a gene. The CDR3, as DNA: TGCGCCAGCTTTCCTTTAGCGGGAGCACCAGATACGCAGTATTTT. Its translation: CASFPLAGAPDTQYF.

The chain carries TRBV27 and TRBJ2-7, with 7 bases aligning to TRBD1. The CDR3 is 13 residues long. Trimming removed 8 bases from V and 7 bases from J; junction bases left unmatched: 11. Germline V gene data show CDR1 as MNHEY and CDR2 as SMNVEV (reference sequence). The CDR3 nucleotides are TGTGCCAGCGGAGAAACAGGGGCCGGGGAGCAGTACTTC. It translates to CASGETGAGEQYF.

V gene TRBV3-1 (or the pseudogene TRBV3-2) combines with J gene TRBJ2-2; 8 bases align to TRBD1. There are 17 residues in the CDR3. V was pared by 1 base and J by 1 base, with 5 bases of the junction left unmatched. Germline-derived CDR1 and CDR2 are LGHDT and YNNKEL (reference sequence). DNA for the CDR3: TGTGCCAGCAGCCAAGCAACAGGGGGAATGAACACCGGGGAGCTGTTTTTT. Translating it yields CASSQATGGMNTGELFF.

The chain joins TRBV29-1 to TRBJ2-1, with D perhaps assigned TRBD1 or TRBD2 (6 bases each). The germline gives CDR1 SQVTM, CDR2 ANQGSEA. The V gene lost 6 bases and the J gene lost 4 bases, with 16 bases spanning the gap. This CDR3 comprises 14 residues. The CDR3 DNA follows: TGCAGCGTCGTTTTGGAGGGGGTTTACAATGAGCAGTTCTTC. Protein product: CSVVLEGVYNEQFF.

The chain combines TRBV10-3 with TRBJ1-1; unclear D gene. V was clipped by 6 bases and J by 1 base, with 9 bases between them. The CDR3 is made up of 13 amino acids. CDR1 is ENHRY, CDR2 SYGVKD, per germline. CDR3 nucleotides: TGTGCCATCAGATCGTTGGGGAACACTGAAGCTTTCTTT. Its translation is CAIRSLGNTEAFF.